Detailed here is one T cell receptor (beta chain). What it binds is unknown. These data originate in a study of CD8+CD57+ T cells in acquired aplastic anemia. About the research overall: Sorted cells (CD4+ and CD8+) yielded DNA amounts that averaged roughly 3 ug.

Whole-study findings and limits: Between the patient and control groups, CD8+ Simpson's diversity did not differ significantly. The study identified twenty-nine CD8+ CDR3 sequences shared by patients and controls.

Profiling that covered TCR beta VDJ and CDR3 relied on genomic DNA as its template. A single record per CDR3 protein comes from TCRdb applying MiXCR to the reads. This table holds roughly 160,000 distinct CDR3 sequences, about two thirds found once. CDR1 is ENHRY and CDR2 is SYGVKD in the germline V gene. The CDR3 extends over 16 amino acids. Trimming took 10 bases from V and 3 from J, leaving 22 bases between them. An expansion of CD8+CD57+ cells by flow cytometry had been shown in patients chosen for sequencing. Each of the patients presented with severe acquired aplastic anemia. The sequence derives from a human donor with aplastic anemia. V is TRBV10-3 and J is TRBJ1-5; no definite D call. The sequencing input was sorted CD4+, CD8+, or CD8+CD57+ T cells (not recorded which) from PBMCs. The CDR3 loop reads CASSGRAQKLNQPQHF. The CDR3 region has the DNA TGTGCCAGCAGCGGAAGGGCACAGAAGCTCAATCAGCCCCAGCATTTT.